The next 28 T cell receptor beta chains were all read from a single sample in a study of control samples from healthy donors and cancer patients. The repertoire was sequenced with immunoSEQ multiplex PCR; TCRdb's copy has only in-frame clones and lacks some. The sample has about 89,000 clones; over 75% are singletons. The sample consisted of blood. Receptors originate from a woman aged 40 to 50 in good health.

As regards this clone: The DNA is omitted, as the CDR3 cannot be located on it reliably, and the CDR3 follows TCRdb's listing. The chain employs TRBV21-1 and TRBJ2-3; TRBD2, the table's D call, was not compared with the DNA. TRBV21-1 is a pseudogene locus. The CDR3 totals 21 residues, both ends included. The CDR3: CASSKLFGGQVGFGTTDTQYF.

This chain connects TRBV5-1 to TRBJ2-1; TRBD1 matches 7 bases. The germline CDR1 and CDR2 sequences are SGHRS and YFSETQ. Trimming removed 2 bases from V and 3 bases from J; junction bases left unmatched: 5. This CDR3 comprises 15 residues. The CDR3 sequence: CASSLGQDLYNEQFF. The CDR3 DNA reads TGCGCCAGCAGCTTAGGACAGGACCTCTACAATGAGCAGTTCTTC.

J is TRBJ2-7 and V is TRBV6-1; the D is unclear. The CDR3 totals 17 residues. The germline V gene encodes CDR1 MNHNS and CDR2 SASEGT. V was shortened by 2 bases and J by 5 bases, with 22 bases between the two germline ends. CDR3 amino acids: CASSESFGGQLWDEQYF. In nucleotides, the CDR3 is TGTGCCAGCAGTGAAAGTTTCGGTGGCCAACTGTGGGACGAGCAGTACTTC.

The chain uses TRBV2 and TRBJ2-2, with 9 positions matching TRBD2. Germline V CDR1 and CDR2: SNHLY, FYNNEI. Trimming removed 4 bases from V and 5 bases from J; junction bases left unmatched: 11. The CDR3 runs 17 residues. CDR3 DNA sequence: TGTGCCAGCAGTGCCACCACAGCGGGGGGCGGGACCGGGGAGCTGTTTTTT. This sequence encodes CASSATTAGGGTGELFF.

The gene calls are TRBV7-9 and TRBJ1-1; D is ambiguous. Germline V gene sequence: CDR1 SEHNR, CDR2 FQNEAQ (reference sequence). Trimming left V 5 bases short and J 7 bases short, with 14 bases between. This CDR3 region has 13 residues. CDR3 nucleotides: TGTGCCAGCAGCCCACAAATGGGCGGTGAAGCTTTCTTT. As protein: CASSPQMGGEAFF. Supplemented by reference TRBV7-9 and TRBJ1-1, the full variable domain reads DTGVSQNPRHKITKRGQNVTFRCDPISEHNRLYWYRQTLGQGPEFLTYFQNEAQLEKSRLLSDRFSAERPKGSFSTLEIQRTEQGDSAMYLCASSPQMGGEAFFGQGTRLTVV.

V usage is TRBV10-3 and J usage is TRBJ2-2, with 9 bases matching TRBD1. CDR1 is ENHRY, CDR2 SYGVKD, per germline. The CDR3 totals 16 residues. V dropped 10 bases and J dropped 2; count of bases not matched to a gene: 11. For the CDR3, the DNA is TGTGCCACCGCGGGAATGACAGGGGGAAACACCGGGGAGCTGTTTTTT. It specifies CATAGMTGGNTGELFF.

The rearrangement joins TRBV2 to TRBJ2-7, with 7 positions matching TRBD1. Germline lookup yields CDR1 SNHLY and CDR2 FYNNEI. This CDR3 region has 17 residues. The junction had 9 bases not matched to a gene; V was cut back by 0 bases and J by 1 base. The CDR3 DNA sequence: TGTGCCAGCAGTGAAGCGTCGGGGACAGTAGATTCCTACGAGCAGTACTTC. It is translated as CASSEASGTVDSYEQYF.

In the case of this clone: The junction shows a germline mismatch at one end, possibly a read error. This chain uses TRBV10-3 with TRBJ2-5, with 7 bases that match TRBD1. This CDR3 spans 19 amino acids. Germline CDR1 and CDR2: ENHRY and SYGVKD. This CDR3 is CAISGSLPWVRGPQGTQYF. The CDR3 DNA reads as TGTGCCATCAGTGGGTCCCTGCCGTGGGTAAGGGGGCCCCAAGGGACCCAGTACTTC.

V usage is TRBV11-3 and J usage is TRBJ2-3, with TRBD1 matching over 10 bases. The length of the CDR3 is 15 residues. The V and J ends lost 4 bases and 6 bases, in that order; junction bases with no gene match: 7. Germline V lookup: CDR1 SGHNT, CDR2 YENEEA. Here the CDR3 reads CASSSRDRGGDTQYF. The CDR3 DNA follows: TGTGCCAGCAGCTCCCGGGACAGGGGCGGCGATACGCAGTATTTT.

The J gene is TRBJ2-2, the V gene TRBV6-4, with TRBD1 matching 8 bases. The CDR3 has 14 residues. The germline CDR1 and CDR2 sequences are MRHNA and SNTAGT. J was trimmed by 6 bases and V by 5 bases; bases with no gene match: 5. The CDR3 sequence is CASSRQGFSGELFF. As DNA, the CDR3 is TGTGCCAGCAGTCGACAGGGGTTTTCCGGGGAGCTGTTTTTT.

The chain employs TRBV6-5 and TRBJ2-3, with a possible D match to TRBD2 (5 bases). This CDR3 has 14 amino acids. The V and J ends lost 8 bases and 2 bases respectively, with 14 bases between them. Germline V gene sequence: CDR1 MNHEY, CDR2 SVGAGI. The CDR3 is CASVPRENTDTQYF. The CDR3 region has the DNA TGTGCCAGCGTCCCTAGGGAGAACACAGATACGCAGTATTTT.

This clone was detected only once. The CDR3 sequence is CASSHLASNTGELFF. The CDR3 DNA reads as TGCGCCAGCAGCCACCTAGCGTCGAACACCGGGGAGCTGTTTTTT. The chain combines TRBV4-3 with TRBJ2-2; possible D gene TRBD2, 6 bases. This CDR3 is 15 amino acids long. The ends were cut back, 3 bases at V and 0 bases at J, with 8 bases in the middle. Germline V gives CDR1 LGHNA, CDR2 YSLEER.

The gene calls are TRBV6-6 and TRBJ1-1; 12 positions match TRBD1. Germline V gene data show CDR1 as MNHNY and CDR2 as SVGAGI (reference sequence). The CDR3 runs 16 residues. The V gene end was trimmed by 6 bases and the J gene end by 1 base; junction bases not matched to a gene: 6. The DNA of the CDR3 is TGTGCCAGCAGCCGGGGACAGGGGGCTGGGAACACTGAAGCTTTCTTT. The encoded protein is CASSRGQGAGNTEAFF.

V usage is TRBV6-5 and J usage is TRBJ2-1; D gene unclear. Trimming stripped 8 bases from V and 0 bases from J, with 14 bases between. Germline values: CDR1 MNHEY, CDR2 SVGAGI. This CDR3 is 15 amino acids long. CDR3 DNA sequence: TGTGCCAGCCAAGTCGCGGATAGCTCCTACAATGAGCAGTTCTTC. The encoded protein is CASQVADSSYNEQFF.

V usage is TRBV10-3 and J usage is TRBJ1-2; 11 bases are a match to TRBD1. The J segment lost 6 bases and the V segment lost 11 bases, leaving 20 bases of the junction unmatched. The germline gives CDR1 ENHRY, CDR2 SYGVKD. The CDR3 sequence is 17 residues long. In DNA form, the CDR3 reads TGTGCCCTTTCAGGAGGCCGGACAGGGGGCGGAGGGGATGGCTACACCTTC. Amino acids: CALSGGRTGGGGDGYTF.

The chain couples TRBV6-4 to TRBJ2-1; D remains unclear. The CDR3 is 14 residues long. CDR1 is MRHNA and CDR2 is SNTAGT in the germline V gene. Trimming took off 6 bases at V and 9 bases at J, with 18 bases between the two ends. The CDR3 region is CASRATGHRSEQFF. In DNA, the CDR3 is TGTGCCAGCAGAGCCACGGGTCATCGTAGTGAGCAGTTCTTC.

The rearrangement uses TRBV7-2 and TRBJ2-7; D is uncertain. Germline V gene data show CDR1 as SGHTA and CDR2 as FQGNSA. The CDR3 loop spans 13 amino acids. Between the trimmed V and J ends, which lost 6 bases and 3 bases, there was a span of 12 bases. The CDR3 region is CASRSQQRYEQYF. CDR3 nucleotide sequence: TGTGCCAGCAGGAGCCAACAGCGCTACGAGCAGTACTTC.

The chain joins TRBV7-8 to TRBJ1-5; 8 positions agree with TRBD1. Germline values: CDR1 SGHVS, CDR2 FQNEAQ. The CDR3 contains 13 residues. V was clipped by 6 bases and J by 6 bases; unmatched bases: 4. The CDR3 DNA reads as TGTGCCAGCAGTTTCGGGACAGGTCAGCCCCAGCATTTT. The encoded protein is CASSFGTGQPQHF. Based on the CDR3 plus reference TRBV7-8 and TRBJ1-5, the full variable domain is GAGVSQSPRYKVAKRGQDVALRCDPISGHVSLFWYQQALGQGPEFLTYFQNEAQLDKSGLPSDRFFAERPEGSVSTLKIQRTQQEDSAVYLCASSFGTGQPQHFGDGTRLSIL.

The rearrangement uses TRBV7-8 and TRBJ2-7; maybe TRBD1 (6 bases). V lost 1 base and J 2 bases, leaving 18 bases between the germline ends. This CDR3 has 17 residues. Germline V gene sequence: CDR1 SGHVS, CDR2 FQNEAQ. DNA of the CDR3: TGTGCCAGCAGCTTAGGCCGGGGCGTGGGGGCAACCTACGAGCAGTACTTC. This translates into CASSLGRGVGATYEQYF.

The chain is built from TRBV19 and TRBJ2-7, with 7 nucleotides matching TRBD2. V lost 8 bases, J lost 0 bases, and 10 bases stayed unmatched. The CDR3 contains 15 residues. Germline CDR1 LNHDA, CDR2 SQIVND (reference sequence). CDR3 amino acids: CASAQFAGVSYEQYF. The CDR3, as DNA: TGTGCCAGTGCACAGTTTGCGGGGGTCTCCTACGAGCAGTACTTC.

This clone was detected a few times. The rearrangement links TRBV4-3 to TRBJ1-1; tentative D call: TRBD1 (5 bases). The CDR3 covers 17 residues. The V and J ends lost 0 bases and 0 bases respectively, with 14 bases between them. Germline CDR1 LGHNA, CDR2 YSLEER. The CDR3 sequence: CASSQDHLGVLNTEAFF. The CDR3 nucleotides are TGCGCCAGCAGCCAAGACCACCTGGGGGTCCTGAACACTGAAGCTTTCTTT.

The chain employs TRBV13 and TRBJ2-3, with TRBD2 matching over 8 bases. The length of the CDR3 is 15 residues. V dropped 3 bases and J dropped 6; count of bases not matched to a gene: 8. Germline CDR1 and CDR2: PRHDT and FYEKMQ (reference sequence). The CDR3 nucleotides read TGTGCCAGCAGCTTTTCCCCACTAGCGGTGGATACGCAGTATTTT. As protein: CASSFSPLAVDTQYF.

This clone was observed once. The rearrangement joins TRBV9 to TRBJ2-3; D not resolved. Per the germline V gene, CDR1 is SGDLS and CDR2 is YYNGEE. Trimming left V 4 bases short and J 0 bases short, with 6 bases between. The CDR3 runs 13 residues. The CDR3 coding sequence is TGTGCCAGCAGCAATCCGAGCACAGATACGCAGTATTTT. This sequence encodes CASSNPSTDTQYF.

The genes are TRBV10-3 and TRBJ2-7, with 9 bases identical to TRBD1. The J segment lost 4 bases and the V segment lost 7 bases, leaving 8 bases of the junction unmatched. Germline CDR1 ENHRY, CDR2 SYGVKD. The CDR3 is made up of 14 amino acids. The CDR3: CAITGGGQGYEQYF. CDR3 DNA: TGTGCCATCACCGGTGGTGGACAGGGGTACGAGCAGTACTTC.

This chain uses TRBV6-1 with TRBJ1-2; 7 nucleotides match TRBD1. V shed 2 bases and J 4 bases; nucleotides not matched to a gene: 4. The CDR3 has 14 residues. Germline CDR1 is MNHNS and CDR2 is SASEGT. CDR3 in amino acids: CASSEYGTVYGYTF. The CDR3 DNA sequence: TGTGCCAGCAGTGAATACGGGACAGTCTATGGCTACACCTTC.

The CDR3 nucleotides read TGTGCCAGCAGCTTAGCAGGACAGGGGGTAGAGACCCAGTACTTC. Its translation is CASSLAGQGVETQYF. This rearrangement joins TRBV7-2 to TRBJ2-5; 10 positions agree with TRBD1. Germline V CDR1 and CDR2: SGHTA, FQGNSA. The V segment lost 0 bases and the J segment 4 bases; nucleotides outside the gene matches: 2. This CDR3 spans 15 amino acids.

The chain carries TRBV7-2 and TRBJ1-6; D is ambiguous. CDR1 and CDR2 from the germline V gene are SGHTA and FQGNSA. Trimming removed 1 base at V and 10 bases at J, with 8 bases between. The CDR3 runs 13 residues. The CDR3 region has the DNA TGTGCCAGCAGCTTAGAGTCCGGGTCACCCCTCCACTTT. Translation gives CASSLESGSPLHF.

On this clone: The sample carries other DNA sequences with the same CDR3. V is TRBV19 and J is TRBJ1-1; D possibly corresponds to TRBD1 (5 bases). The germline V gene encodes CDR1 LNHDA and CDR2 SQIVND (reference sequence). This CDR3 is built from 13 residues. V lost 3 bases and J lost 1, with 6 bases in between. The CDR3 region has the DNA TGTGCCAGTAGTATTCAGGGGAACACTGAAGCTTTCTTT. It translates to CASSIQGNTEAFF.